These 15 T cell receptor beta chains were all obtained from the same sample, sequenced in a study of shared clonotypes between healthy human individuals. Libraries were prepared by immunoSEQ multiplex PCR; TCRdb keeps only in-frame clonotypes and omits some of them. The sample lists millions of clones; 85% to 95% were seen once. The specimen was naive CD4+ T cells sorted from blood. Described subset: CD45RA+ positively selected. These receptors all stem from a man between 18 and 29 years old in good health.

The genes are TRBV7-9 and TRBJ2-7; 7 bases map to TRBD1. The CDR3 totals 13 residues. J gave up 4 bases and V 8 bases, and 8 bases lay outside the gene matches. CDR1 and CDR2 from the germline V gene are SEHNR and FQNEAQ (reference sequence). CDR3 nucleotide sequence: TGTGCCAGCTCGGGACAGCAAATTTACGAGCAGTACTTC. Amino acids: CASSGQQIYEQYF. The entire variable domain, with the rest obtained from reference TRBV7-9 and TRBJ2-7, is as follows: DTGVSQNPRHKITKRGQNVTFRCDPISEHNRLYWYRQTLGQGPEFLTYFQNEAQLEKSRLLSDRFSAERPKGSFSTLEIQRTEQGDSAMYLCASSGQQIYEQYFGPGTRLTVT.

The rearrangement uses TRBV18 and TRBJ2-3, with 8 bases that match TRBD2. The germline V gene has CDR1 KGHSH and CDR2 LQKENI. V shed 1 base, J shed 5 bases, and the junction held 11 bases outside the gene matches. The CDR3 sequence is 17 residues long. The CDR3 reads CASSPLPGTRGGDTQYF. CDR3 bases: TGTGCCAGCTCACCACTTCCAGGGACTAGAGGTGGAGATACGCAGTATTTT.

The CDR3 spells CASSLAGLAGGYEQYF. In nucleotides, the CDR3 is TGTGCCAGCAGCTTGGCCGGACTAGCGGGGGGCTACGAGCAGTACTTC. The chain uses TRBV5-4 and TRBJ2-7, with 14 nucleotides matching TRBD2. The CDR3 consists of 16 residues. V trimming: 0 bases; J trimming: 3 bases; junction bases outside the gene matches: 2. Per the germline V gene, CDR1 is SGHNT and CDR2 is YYREEE (reference sequence).

This chain connects TRBV10-1 to TRBJ1-1; D is perhaps TRBD1 (5 bases). Trimming stripped 6 bases from V and 3 bases from J, with 17 bases between. The CDR3 is made up of 15 amino acids. Germline V gives CDR1 WNHNN, CDR2 SYGVQD (reference sequence). The CDR3 loop reads CASSQGTPGDTEAFF. For the CDR3, the DNA is TGCGCCAGCAGCCAAGGGACCCCCGGGGACACTGAAGCTTTCTTT.

To note about this clone: Within the sample, other DNA sequences also encode this same CDR3. The chain carries TRBV6-5 and TRBJ1-2; D is unresolved. The V end lost 0 bases, the J end lost 2 bases, and 4 bases lay between the germline ends. CDR1 is MNHEY and CDR2 is SVGAGI in the germline V gene. CDR3 size: 13 residues. CDR3 sequence reads: CASSYSANYGYTF. CDR3 DNA sequence: TGTGCCAGCAGTTACTCGGCCAACTATGGCTACACCTTC.

This clone was recorded a few times. This chain uses TRBV10-3 with TRBJ1-1, with D uncertain. This CDR3 spans 13 amino acids. CDR1 and CDR2 from the germline V gene are ENHRY and SYGVKD. The V and J ends lost 5 bases and 4 bases respectively, with 11 bases between them. As DNA, the CDR3 is TGTGCCATCAGTCGACCGGAATCCACTGAAGCTTTCTTT. Amino acid sequence: CAISRPESTEAFF.

The chain employs TRBV6-1 and TRBJ1-1, with D perhaps TRBD1 (5 bases). CDR3 length: 19 residues. Looked up from germline, CDR1 is MNHNS and CDR2 is SASEGT. V gave up 1 base and J gave up 0 bases, with 21 bases separating them. The CDR3 DNA sequence: TGTGCCAGCAGTGAAGACATGACGGTTATAAGGGGAATGAACACTGAAGCTTTCTTT. Amino acids: CASSEDMTVIRGMNTEAFF.

The chain recombines TRBV7-2 with TRBJ2-7; D possibly corresponds to TRBD1 (5 bases). Germline CDR1 SGHTA, CDR2 FQGNSA. Trimming removed 5 bases at V and 0 bases at J, with 8 bases between. This CDR3 is 13 amino acids long. In DNA, the CDR3 is TGTGCCAGCAGCCAACAGGTCTCCTACGAGCAGTACTTC. Amino acids: CASSQQVSYEQYF.

V usage is TRBV5-4 and J usage is TRBJ1-4; D is unresolved. The CDR3 covers 15 residues. Germline-derived CDR1 and CDR2 are SGHNT and YYREEE (reference sequence). Trimming pared 4 bases from V and 3 bases from J, leaving 13 bases between. The CDR3 bases are TGTGCCAGCAGCCCTACGGCGGCTCCTAATGAAAAACTGTTTTTT. It translates to CASSPTAAPNEKLFF.

The chain links TRBV11-3 to TRBJ2-1; 13 bases are shared with TRBD2. Trimming removed 5 bases from V and 9 bases from J; junction bases left unmatched: 10. The germline gives CDR1 SGHNT, CDR2 YENEEA. The CDR3 is 16 amino acids. The CDR3, as DNA: TGTGCCAGCAGCCCCGGACTAGCGGGAGCCCGGAGTGAGCAGTTCTTC. It specifies CASSPGLAGARSEQFF.

The genes are TRBV14 and TRBJ2-7; 8 bases are a match to TRBD1. Germline values: CDR1 SGHDN, CDR2 FVKESK. J lost 0 bases, V lost 2 bases, and 12 bases had no gene match. The CDR3 is 18 amino acids. The CDR3 nucleotides read TGTGCCAGCAGCCAAAAGAGCCTCCGGACAGGGAGCTCCTACGAGCAGTACTTC. It yields the protein CASSQKSLRTGSSYEQYF.

V and J are TRBV11-2 and TRBJ1-2; TRBD1 aligns across 9 bases. The CDR3 spans 17 residues. The ends lost 1 base at V and 4 bases at J; junction bases unmatched: 10. Germline CDR1 reads SGHAT; CDR2 reads FQNNGV. The CDR3 spells CASSLAGTGPVVYGYTF. The CDR3 region has the DNA TGTGCCAGCAGCTTAGCGGGGACAGGGCCTGTTGTCTATGGCTACACCTTC.

V usage is TRBV10-3 and J usage is TRBJ1-1; 12 bases agree with TRBD1. The CDR3 is 14 residues long. J lost 6 bases, V lost 7 bases, and 6 bases had no gene match. Germline lookup yields CDR1 ENHRY and CDR2 SYGVKD. The CDR3 region has the DNA TGTGCCATCACCGGGACAGGGGGCATCGCTGAAGCTTTCTTT. This codes for CAITGTGGIAEAFF.

V and J are TRBV7-8 and TRBJ1-1; D is ambiguous. Germline CDR1 is SGHVS and CDR2 is FQNEAQ. Trimming removed 1 base at V and 7 bases at J, with 10 bases between. This CDR3 region has 13 residues. The CDR3 DNA is TGTGCCAGCAGCTTAGGTTTCGGGCGTGAAGCTTTCTTT. Translated, it gives CASSLGFGREAFF.

V gene TRBV18 combines with J gene TRBJ2-7, with 7 bases lining up with TRBD1. V trimming: 3 bases; J trimming: 5 bases; junction bases outside the gene matches: 7. This CDR3 has 14 amino acids. Germline-derived CDR1 and CDR2 are KGHSH and LQKENI. The CDR3 loop is CASSPGTAFNEQYF. Here the CDR3 DNA reads TGTGCCAGCTCACCCGGGACAGCCTTTAACGAGCAGTACTTC.